The rows below give T cell receptor beta chains drawn from one sample of a study of MAIT cells during Salmonella Paratyphi A infection. Each CDR3 protein is one row after TCRdb ran MiXCR on the 5' RACE reads. The sample includes 1,400 to 1,500 distinct CDR3 sequences, 40% to 65% of them seen just once. Sequencing used MAIT cells from blood, obtained at the first sampling point of the challenge study. The source is a person aged 18 to 75 who was deliberately infected with Salmonella Paratyphi A in a paratyphoid fever challenge study. Each CDR3 is given with its conserved first and last residue. Fields, in order: V gene, D gene, clone size, J gene, CDR3 DNA, CDR3 protein. The D gene is left open where the match is weak. The listing skips clone size in some rows; elsewhere it reads once, few, many or a size class.

V gene: TRBV20-1; D gene: TRBD2; clone size: .; J gene: TRBJ2-5; CDR3 DNA: TGCAGTGCTAAGGGCGGGGGGGGCCAAGAGACCCAGTACTTC; CDR3 protein: CSAKGGGGQETQYF
V gene: TRBV7-3; D gene: .; clone size: .; J gene: TRBJ2-5; CDR3 DNA: TGTGCCAGCAGCCTTCCACCTCAGGCGACTCCCACCCAAGAGACCCAGTACTTC; CDR3 protein: CASSLPPQATPTQETQYF
V gene: TRBV4-3; D gene: TRBD2; clone size: .; J gene: TRBJ2-3; CDR3 DNA: TGCGCCAGCAGCCAAGGACTAGCGGGGGAGCCACCCGTTGCCCGGGCCGAGGGTACGCAGTATTTT; CDR3 protein: CASSQGLAGEPPVARAEGTQYF
V gene: TRBV6-1; D gene: TRBD1; clone size: few; J gene: TRBJ2-7; CDR3 DNA: TGTGCCAGCAGTGCCGGGACAGGGAGCTCCTACGAGCAGTACTTC; CDR3 protein: CASSAGTGSSYEQYF
V gene: TRBV20-1; D gene: TRBD2; clone size: once; J gene: TRBJ2-3; CDR3 DNA: TGCAGTGCTAGAGCCGGACTAGCCCAAGAGAGGGGTAGCGGGGCAGATACGCAGTATTTT; CDR3 protein: CSARAGLAQERGSGADTQYF
V gene: TRBV6-4; D gene: TRBD2; clone size: .; J gene: TRBJ2-1; CDR3 DNA: TGTGCCAGCAGTCCAGGGACTAGCGGCAATGAGCAGTTCTTC; CDR3 protein: CASSPGTSGNEQFF
V gene: TRBV4-2; D gene: TRBD2; clone size: .; J gene: TRBJ2-1; CDR3 DNA: TGTGCCAGCAGCCAAGATGGTAGCGGGGCCTACAATGAGCAGTTCTTC; CDR3 protein: CASSQDGSGAYNEQFF
V gene: TRBV25-1; D gene: TRBD1; clone size: many; J gene: TRBJ1-6; CDR3 DNA: TGTGCCAGCAGGACAGGGGTTTCGGATAATTCACCCCTCCACTTT; CDR3 protein: CASRTGVSDNSPLHF
V gene: TRBV6-4; D gene: TRBD1; clone size: .; J gene: TRBJ2-6; CDR3 DNA: TGTGCCATCAGTGGAAGGGGCGGTACAGGGGCCAACGTCCGGACTTTC; CDR3 protein: CAISGRGGTGANVRTF
V gene: TRBV24-1; D gene: .; clone size: .; J gene: TRBJ2-6; CDR3 DNA: TGTGCCACCGCCAACGTCCTGACTTTC; CDR3 protein: CATANVLTF
V gene: TRBV4-2; D gene: TRBD1; clone size: once; J gene: TRBJ1-1; CDR3 DNA: TGTGCCAGCAGCCAAGGGGACAGGGTTACTGAAGCTTTCTTT; CDR3 protein: CASSQGDRVTEAFF
V gene: TRBV20-1; D gene: .; clone size: .; J gene: TRBJ2-6; CDR3 DNA: TGCAGTTACGAGGTCTCTGGGGCCAACGTCCTGACTTTC; CDR3 protein: CSYEVSGANVLTF
V gene: TRBV20-1; D gene: TRBD2; clone size: few; J gene: TRBJ2-5; CDR3 DNA: TGCAGTGCTAGATCGGCTAGCGGGGGGGCCCTGGAGACCCAGTACTTC; CDR3 protein: CSARSASGGALETQYF
V gene: TRBV4-3; D gene: .; clone size: large; J gene: TRBJ2-2; CDR3 DNA: TGCGCCAGCAGCCAAGTCATGGTAGCTGACGACACCGGGGAGCTGTTTTTT; CDR3 protein: CASSQVMVADDTGELFF
V gene: TRBV7-3; D gene: .; clone size: .; J gene: TRBJ2-7; CDR3 DNA: .; CDR3 protein: CASSFYICSATDSGTFDYEQYF
V gene: TRBV4-2; D gene: .; clone size: once; J gene: TRBJ2-2; CDR3 DNA: TGTGCGAACACCGGGGAGCTGTTTTTT; CDR3 protein: CANTGELFF
V gene: TRBV20-1; D gene: .; clone size: few; J gene: TRBJ2-1; CDR3 DNA: TGCAGTGCTAGATCTGGAGGGGACTACAATGAGCAGTTCTTC; CDR3 protein: CSARSGGDYNEQFF